The 20 T cell receptor beta chains below were found in one sample sequenced in a study of shared clonotypes between healthy human individuals. Generated by immunoSEQ multiplex PCR, the TCRdb table keeps only in-frame clones and is missing some. The sample lists 2 million to 2.5 million clones, approximately 90% occurring once. Sequenced input: naive CD4+ T cells from PBMCs. Noted subset: CD45RA+ positively selected. These receptors all come from a man aged 18 to 30 in good health. Some clones in this sample may be carry-over from other donors' samples.

The genes are TRBV23-1 and TRBJ2-4; D call uncertain. TRBV23-1 qualifies as an ORF whose function is uncertain. CDR3 size: 16 residues. The germline V and J ends were trimmed by 6 bases and 0 bases, with 15 bases remaining between them. CDR3 sequence reads: CASSSSVLLAKNIQYF. The CDR3 DNA reads TGCGCCAGCAGCTCTTCAGTACTACTAGCCAAAAACATTCAGTACTTC.

CDR3 bases: TGTGCCAGCAGCATGGACAGCAGAAACACCATATATTTT. Residues: CASSMDSRNTIYF. The chain employs TRBV5-5 and TRBJ1-3, with D possibly being TRBD1 (6 bases). With 4 bases removed from V and 5 bases from J, the gap between germline ends came to 10 bases. The V gene's germline CDR1 is SGHKS and CDR2 YYEKEE (reference sequence). The CDR3 runs 13 residues.

This chain links TRBV4-1 with TRBJ2-3; TRBD1 or TRBD2 may be the D gene (6 bases each). V shed 4 bases and J shed 0 bases, with 14 bases lying between them. Germline loops: CDR1 MGHRA, CDR2 YSYEKL. The CDR3 length is 16 residues. In nucleotides, the CDR3 is TGCGCCAGCAGCCCCGTAGGGGGGATGAGCACAGATACGCAGTATTTT. Its protein product is CASSPVGGMSTDTQYF.

The chain recombines TRBV28 with TRBJ2-7, with 9 bases that match TRBD2. Trimming at V came to 10 bases and at J to 7 bases, leaving 11 bases not matched to a gene. The CDR3 is made up of 13 amino acids. Germline values: CDR1 MDHEN, CDR2 SYDVKM. DNA for the CDR3: TGTGCCACTCAGCGGGAGGCCCTAGGGGAGCAGTACTTC. Its protein product is CATQREALGEQYF.

The DNA for the CDR3 is TGTGCCAGTAGTAGGAGCGCGACAGGACAAGGTGGGGGAAACATTCAGTACTTC. It yields the protein CASSRSATGQGGGNIQYF. V is TRBV19 and J is TRBJ2-4; the D gene is possibly TRBD1 (6 bases). This CDR3 comprises 18 residues. V was pared by 4 bases and J by 6 bases, with 25 bases between. CDR1 is LNHDA and CDR2 is SQIVND in the germline V gene (reference sequence).

V and J are TRBV4-2 and TRBJ2-1; TRBD2 might be the D (6 bases). This CDR3 is 16 amino acids long. Per germline, CDR1 LGHNA and CDR2 YNFKEQ. V lost 4 bases and J 5 bases, leaving 18 bases between the germline ends. The CDR3, as DNA: TGTGCCAGCAGCCCTAGCGACTCCGAACGGCACAATGAGCAGTTCTTC. The encoded protein is CASSPSDSERHNEQFF.

The rearrangement joins TRBV5-1 to TRBJ1-4, with TRBD1 matching 8 bases. V was pared by 4 bases and J by 10 bases, with 12 bases of the junction left unmatched. Per the germline V gene, CDR1 is SGHRS and CDR2 is YFSETQ. The length of the CDR3 is 15 residues. In DNA form, the CDR3 reads TGCGCCAGCAGCCCGCACCGACAGGGGCAAGTAAAACTGTTTTTT. Amino acids: CASSPHRQGQVKLFF.

V usage is TRBV5-1 and J usage is TRBJ1-1, with D unresolved. Germline assignment: CDR1 SGHRS and CDR2 YFSETQ. The length of the CDR3 is 12 residues. V was trimmed by 7 bases and J by 1 base, leaving 8 bases between them. CDR3 region: CASRHGNTEAFF. CDR3 in DNA: TGCGCCAGCCGGCACGGGAACACTGAAGCTTTCTTT.

The chain employs TRBV7-9 and TRBJ1-1, with D possibly being TRBD1 (5 bases). CDR1 is SEHNR and CDR2 is FQNEAQ in the germline V gene (reference sequence). CDR3 length: 15 amino acids. Trimming took 0 bases from V and 0 from J, leaving 8 bases between them. The CDR3 DNA is TGTGCCAGCAGCTTAGCGACAGTAATGAACACTGAAGCTTTCTTT. It specifies CASSLATVMNTEAFF.

The chain is built from TRBV7-3 and TRBJ2-1, with TRBD2 matching 7 bases. Germline V gene sequence: CDR1 SGHTA, CDR2 FQGTGA. The CDR3 is made up of 16 amino acids. V was pared by 8 bases and J by 6 bases, with 16 bases of the junction left unmatched. In DNA form, the CDR3 reads TGTGCCAGCTCCCGACGAGCGGGAAGGGCCTCCAATGAGCAGTTCTTC. It is translated as CASSRRAGRASNEQFF.

With respect to this clone: Additional DNA sequences in this sample encode the identical CDR3. The chain uses TRBV7-2 and TRBJ2-7, with 8 bases fitting TRBD1. V lost 5 bases and J lost 2; bases outside the gene matches: 8. CDR1 and CDR2 from the germline V gene are SGHTA and FQGNSA. The CDR3 sequence is 15 residues long. The CDR3 here is CASSPGQGRAYEQYF. DNA for the CDR3: TGTGCCAGCAGCCCCGGACAGGGCCGCGCCTACGAGCAGTACTTC.

This chain links TRBV6-4 with TRBJ2-3, with 9 bases that match TRBD1. The germline V gene has CDR1 MRHNA and CDR2 SNTAGT. After removal of 0 bases from V and 5 bases from J, the junction contained 6 bases not matched to a gene. The CDR3 spans 16 residues. CDR3 bases: TGTGCCAGCAGTGACTCGCCGGGACAGGGTATAGATACGCAGTATTTT. It specifies CASSDSPGQGIDTQYF.

The chain links TRBV27 to TRBJ1-1; D is undetermined. V lost 2 bases and J 0 bases, leaving 10 bases between the germline ends. The CDR3 extends over 15 amino acids. Per the germline V gene, CDR1 is MNHEY and CDR2 is SMNVEV (reference sequence). CDR3 residues: CASSLRKEMNTEAFF. DNA for the CDR3: TGTGCCAGCAGTTTAAGAAAGGAAATGAACACTGAAGCTTTCTTT.

This chain joins TRBV7-2 and TRBJ1-2; 8 nucleotides match TRBD1. CDR3 size: 15 residues. The J segment lost 6 bases and the V segment lost 5 bases, leaving 11 bases of the junction unmatched. Looked up from germline, CDR1 is SGHTA and CDR2 is FQGNSA. The CDR3 nucleotides are TGTGCCAGCAGCGCTGACAGGGGAGACTCTCATGGCTACACCTTC. Amino acids: CASSADRGDSHGYTF.

The chain carries TRBV7-2 and TRBJ2-1; 13 bases align to TRBD2. V dropped 5 bases and J dropped 5; count of bases not matched to a gene: 9. The CDR3 length is 17 residues. Germline values: CDR1 SGHTA, CDR2 FQGNSA. The CDR3 DNA is TGTGCCAGCAGCGACGCGGGGACTAGCGGGAAAAACAATGAGCAGTTCTTC. Translation gives CASSDAGTSGKNNEQFF.

The chain employs TRBV5-1 and TRBJ2-5, with 7 nucleotides matching TRBD2. The V gene end was trimmed by 7 bases and the J gene end by 1 base; junction bases not matched to a gene: 7. Germline CDR1 SGHRS, CDR2 YFSETQ. The CDR3 spans 14 residues. The CDR3 is CASSGGRVQETQYF. Here the CDR3 DNA reads TGCGCCAGCTCCGGGGGGAGAGTCCAAGAGACCCAGTACTTC. Full variable domain (rest looked up from reference TRBV5-1 and TRBJ2-5): KAGVTQTPRYLIKTRGQQVTLSCSPISGHRSVSWYQQTPGQGLQFLFEYFSETQRNKGNFPGRFSGRQFSNSRSEMNVSTLELGDSALYLCASSGGRVQETQYFGPGTRLLVL.

Note on this clone: The same CDR3 can be traced to other DNA sequences in this sample. The V call is TRBV6-1, the J call TRBJ1-5, with D unresolved. V was pared by 3 bases and J by 2 bases, with 8 bases between. The CDR3 has 14 amino acids. Germline-derived CDR1 and CDR2 are MNHNS and SASEGT. As DNA, the CDR3 is TGTGCCAGCAGTGAGGGTGTGGGCAATCAGCCCCAGCATTTT. Residues: CASSEGVGNQPQHF.

V and J are TRBV10-2 and TRBJ2-2, with D possibly matching TRBD2 (5 bases). The CDR3 length is 17 residues. With 3 bases removed from V and 4 bases from J, the gap between germline ends came to 18 bases. In germline, CDR1 is WSHSY, CDR2 SAAADI. CDR3 nucleotides: TGCGCCAGCAGTGAATTGGGAGCGTTAGCAAGCACCGGGGAGCTGTTTTTT. It encodes CASSELGALASTGELFF.

The chain combines TRBV18 with TRBJ1-1, with TRBD1 identical over 7 bases. The CDR3 covers 14 residues. The germline CDR1 and CDR2 sequences are KGHSH and LQKENI. The V gene end was trimmed by 6 bases and the J gene end by 5 bases; junction bases not matched to a gene: 9. In DNA form, the CDR3 reads TGTGCCAGCTCGGGACAAACAGGGGAAACTGAAGCTTTCTTT. Translating gives CASSGQTGETEAFF.

This sequence joins TRBV4-2 and TRBJ2-7, with D unclear. Germline CDR1 LGHNA, CDR2 YNFKEQ. The CDR3 has 15 amino acids. Trimming removed 3 bases at V and 0 bases at J, with 12 bases between. CDR3 in DNA: TGTGCCAGCAGCCATTCCGCGAGGAGCTCCTACGAGCAGTACTTC. Translating it yields CASSHSARSSYEQYF.